A single sample is the source of the 14 T cell receptor beta chains below, sequenced in a study of T-cell memory formation after mild COVID-19. One entry per CDR3 protein results from TCRdb running MiXCR on the 5' RACE reads. Seen here are tens of thousands of distinct CDR3 sequences, about 14% observed once, and the top ten hold 39%. The sample taken for sequencing was PBMCs or a T cell subset sorted from them (not recorded which). Source of these receptors: a man younger than 35 who had mild COVID-19 (a few samples of this study predate the infection). Cell type and time point are not known.

This chain links TRBV29-1 with TRBJ2-1; 7 positions match TRBD1. Trimming at V came to 7 bases and at J to 8 bases, leaving 5 bases not matched to a gene. This CDR3 contains 11 residues. Germline CDR1 is SQVTM and CDR2 is ANQGSEA. The CDR3 bases are TGCAGCGCGAACAGGGGCGATGAGCAGTTCTTC. Its translation is CSANRGDEQFF.

The CDR3 sequence: CASSFGQGSQETQYF. The DNA for the CDR3 is TGTGCCAGCAGCTTCGGTCAGGGCAGCCAAGAGACCCAGTACTTC. J is TRBJ2-5 and V is TRBV5-5; tentative D call: TRBD1 (5 bases). Germline CDR1 reads SGHKS; CDR2 reads YYEKEE (reference sequence). The CDR3 has 15 amino acids. Trimming took 2 bases from V and 1 from J, leaving 12 bases between them.

The chain has TRBV5-1 and TRBJ1-1; D possibly corresponds to TRBD1 (5 bases). Trimming left V 0 bases short and J 0 bases short, with 12 bases between. Germline V lookup: CDR1 SGHRS, CDR2 YFSETQ. This CDR3 comprises 16 residues. CDR3 in amino acids: CASSLVGTTLNTEAFF. The CDR3 DNA reads as TGCGCCAGCAGCTTGGTCGGGACGACACTGAACACTGAAGCTTTCTTT. The full variable domain, with the rest looked up from reference TRBV5-1 and TRBJ1-1, is KAGVTQTPRYLIKTRGQQVTLSCSPISGHRSVSWYQQTPGQGLQFLFEYFSETQRNKGNFPGRFSGRQFSNSRSEMNVSTLELGDSALYLCASSLVGTTLNTEAFFGQGTRLTVV.

The chain joins TRBV18 to TRBJ1-5; D is perhaps TRBD1 (6 bases). The V end was cut by 3 bases, the J end by 0 bases, with 12 bases between. Germline CDR1 is KGHSH and CDR2 is LQKENI. The CDR3 has 16 amino acids. CDR3 in DNA: TGTGCCAGCTCACCGACAGGACGGGATAGCAATCAGCCCCAGCATTTT. Encoded protein: CASSPTGRDSNQPQHF.

Here the CDR3 reads CASSLGQGRGEQYF. Written as DNA, the CDR3 is TGCGCCAGCAGCCTGGGACAGGGGAGAGGAGAGCAGTACTTC. This chain uses TRBV5-1 with TRBJ2-7; 10 positions agree with TRBD1. Germline assignment: CDR1 SGHRS and CDR2 YFSETQ. The CDR3 loop spans 14 amino acids. V lost 4 bases, J lost 7 bases, and 8 bases stayed unmatched.

This clonotype was detected a few times. This chain uses TRBV6-5 with TRBJ1-5; D perhaps matches TRBD1 (6 bases). Germline CDR1 MNHEY, CDR2 SVGAGI. Between the trimmed V and J ends, which lost 6 bases and 7 bases, there was a span of 13 bases. The CDR3 is 13 residues long. CDR3 bases: TGTGCCAGCAGCCCACAGGGATCCCAGCCCCAGCATTTT. It specifies CASSPQGSQPQHF.

As for this clonotype: One junction end does not reproduce the germline sequence, and a read error may be involved. The rearrangement joins TRBV29-1 to TRBJ2-7, with D possibly being TRBD1 or TRBD2 (5 bases each). Germline V gene data show CDR1 as SQVTM and CDR2 as ANQGSEA. This CDR3 spans 14 amino acids. CDR3 protein: CRVGLRDHEVEQYF. In DNA, the CDR3 is TGCAGGGTTGGTCTTCGGGACCACGAGGTTGAGCAGTACTTC.

This CDR3 is CATSRDRGGYEQYF. As DNA, the CDR3 is TGTGCCACCAGCAGAGATAGGGGTGGCTACGAGCAGTACTTC. The chain links TRBV15 to TRBJ2-7; D is perhaps TRBD1 (5 bases). The CDR3 is made up of 14 amino acids. V was pared by 0 bases and J by 3 bases, with 9 bases between. Looked up from germline, CDR1 is LNHNV and CDR2 is YYDKDF (reference sequence).

J is TRBJ1-1 and V is TRBV7-9, with a possible D match to TRBD1 (5 bases). V was shortened by 9 bases and J by 4 bases, with 18 bases between the two germline ends. Germline CDR1 reads SEHNR; CDR2 reads FQNEAQ (reference sequence). The CDR3 is 14 residues long. As DNA, the CDR3 is TGTGCCAGTACTCTAGTGCGGGGCACCACTGAAGCTTTCTTT. Protein: CASTLVRGTTEAFF. The full variable domain, rest sourced from reference TRBV7-9 and TRBJ1-1, is DTGVSQNPRHKITKRGQNVTFRCDPISEHNRLYWYRQTLGQGPEFLTYFQNEAQLEKSRLLSDRFSAERPKGSFSTLEIQRTEQGDSAMYLCASTLVRGTTEAFFGQGTRLTVV.

The chain combines TRBV20-1 with TRBJ2-7; no clear D. Germline values: CDR1 DFQATT, CDR2 SNEGSKA (reference sequence). V was cut by 0 bases and J by 4 bases, with 10 bases left in between. The CDR3 loop spans 13 amino acids. CDR3 sequence reads: CSARDAAGYEQYV. DNA of the CDR3: TGCAGTGCTAGAGATGCGGCAGGTTACGAGCAGTACGTC.

This clonotype was observed a handful of times. The V and J genes are TRBV7-9 and TRBJ1-1; a weak D match, TRBD1 (6 bases). Trimming pared 5 bases from V and 3 bases from J, leaving 16 bases between. Germline CDR1 SEHNR, CDR2 FQNEAQ (reference sequence). This CDR3 spans 15 amino acids. The CDR3 here is CASSPPPGADTEAFF. DNA of the CDR3: TGTGCCAGCAGCCCGCCGCCAGGGGCTGACACTGAAGCTTTCTTT.

A word on this clonotype: A much larger clone differs by one base, so this may be a read error. V gene TRBV11-2 combines with J gene TRBJ2-1; TRBD1 aligns across 9 bases. The junction had 17 bases not matched to a gene; V was cut back by 0 bases and J by 11 bases. The CDR3 consists of 18 residues. Germline V CDR1 and CDR2: SGHAT, FQNNGV. CDR3 in DNA: TGTGCCAGCAGCTTAGAGCCGGGGACAGGGTTCGGCGTGAATCAGCAGTTCTTC. Protein sequence: CASSLEPGTGFGVNQQFF.

This chain connects TRBV6-5 to TRBJ2-7; 12 bases are a match to TRBD1. The germline V gene encodes CDR1 MNHEY and CDR2 SVGAGI. V trimming: 5 bases; J trimming: 6 bases; junction bases outside the gene matches: 8. The CDR3 runs 15 residues. The CDR3: CASSQTGTGGGEQYV. CDR3 sequence (DNA): TGTGCCAGCAGTCAGACCGGGACAGGGGGCGGCGAGCAGTACGTC.

The chain uses TRBV7-9 and TRBJ2-7; 11 nucleotides match TRBD1. This CDR3 region has 15 residues. Germline V gives CDR1 SEHNR, CDR2 FQNEAQ (reference sequence). V was pared by 6 bases and J by 6 bases, with 10 bases of the junction left unmatched. DNA of the CDR3: TGTGCCAGCAGTTCGGGACAGGGGGTTTTTATCGAGCAGTACGTC. This codes for CASSSGQGVFIEQYV.